Listed below are T cell receptor beta chains from one sample, sequenced in a study of T cell repertoires in cytomegalovirus infection. TCRdb reanalysed the reads using MiXCR and keeps one entry per CDR3 protein. The sample lists fewer than 250,000 distinct CDR3 sequences, more than 9% occurring once. Sequencing was performed on PBMCs. These receptors were obtained from a human donor in good health (CMV status not recorded). Some clones in this sample may be carry-over from other donors' samples. Each CDR3 is given with its conserved first and last residue. The D gene is left open where the match is weak. Expanded clones are given a class, and other clones once, few, many or no size at all.

CDR3 protein: CASSWGGGGYNEQFF
CDR3 DNA: TGTGCCAGCAGCTGGGGGGGGGGGGGGTACAATGAGCAGTTCTTC
J gene: TRBJ2-1
D gene: TRBD2
CDR3 length: 15
clone size: few
V gene: TRBV7-2

CDR3 protein: CASSQKAGANVLTF
CDR3 DNA: TGTGCCAGCAGCCAGAAGGCAGGGGCCAACGTCCTGACTTTC
J gene: TRBJ2-6
D gene: .
CDR3 length: 14
clone size: .
V gene: TRBV14

CDR3 protein: CASILRGDYTQYF
CDR3 DNA: TGTGCCAGCATCCTGAGGGGGGATTATACGCAGTATTTT
J gene: TRBJ2-3
D gene: .
CDR3 length: 13
clone size: many
V gene: TRBV7-9

CDR3 protein: CSASDGTATDTQYF
CDR3 DNA: TGCAGTGCTAGCGATGGGACCGCCACAGATACGCAGTATTTT
J gene: TRBJ2-3
D gene: .
CDR3 length: 14
clone size: many
V gene: TRBV20-1

CDR3 protein: CASSQGPGPDTQYF
CDR3 DNA: TGCGCCAGCAGCCAAGGTCCAGGGCCAGATACGCAGTATTTT
J gene: TRBJ2-3
D gene: .
CDR3 length: 14
clone size: .
V gene: TRBV4-1

CDR3 protein: CSAGTSGALYEQFF
CDR3 DNA: TGCAGTGCTGGGACTAGCGGAGCCCTCTATGAGCAGTTCTTC
J gene: TRBJ2-1
D gene: TRBD2
CDR3 length: 14
clone size: few
V gene: TRBV20-1

CDR3 protein: CASSLKGSLYTEAFF
CDR3 DNA: TGCGCCAGCAGCCTGAAGGGTTCCCTGTACACTGAAGCTTTCTTT
J gene: TRBJ1-1
D gene: .
CDR3 length: 15
clone size: few
V gene: TRBV5-1

CDR3 protein: CASSRRGPYEQYF
CDR3 DNA: TGTGCCAGCAGCCGGCGGGGCCCCTACGAGCAGTACTTC
J gene: TRBJ2-7
D gene: .
CDR3 length: 13
clone size: .
V gene: TRBV5-6

CDR3 protein: CASRGTGGGYTF
CDR3 DNA: TGTGCCAGCAGGGGGACTGGGGGAGGCTACACCTTC
J gene: TRBJ1-2
D gene: .
CDR3 length: 12
clone size: many
V gene: TRBV28

CDR3 protein: CSARDTAGSREKLFF
CDR3 DNA: TGCAGTGCCAGAGATACGGCAGGGTCGCGAGAAAAACTGTTTTTT
J gene: TRBJ1-4
D gene: .
CDR3 length: 15
clone size: few
V gene: TRBV20-1

CDR3 protein: CASSFSGSPQHF
CDR3 DNA: TGTGCCAGTAGTTTCTCAGGGAGTCCCCAGCATTTT
J gene: TRBJ1-5
D gene: .
CDR3 length: 12
clone size: .
V gene: TRBV19

CDR3 protein: CATWPGGRSGNTIYF
CDR3 DNA: TGTGCCACCTGGCCCGGGGGACGCTCTGGAAACACCATATATTTT
J gene: TRBJ1-3
D gene: .
CDR3 length: 15
clone size: .
V gene: TRBV19

CDR3 protein: CASSALQQGNTEAFF
CDR3 DNA: TGCGCCAGCAGCGCACTCCAACAGGGGAATACTGAAGCTTTCTTT
J gene: TRBJ1-1
D gene: TRBD1
CDR3 length: 15
clone size: few
V gene: TRBV5-1

CDR3 protein: CASSNGDISGANVLTF
CDR3 DNA: TGTGCCAGTAGTAACGGGGACATCTCTGGGGCCAACGTCCTGACTTTC
J gene: TRBJ2-6
D gene: .
CDR3 length: 16
clone size: many
V gene: TRBV19

CDR3 protein: CASSLTGGSNTEAFF
CDR3 DNA: TGTGCCAGCAGCCTCACAGGGGGCTCGAACACTGAAGCTTTCTTT
J gene: TRBJ1-1
D gene: TRBD1
CDR3 length: 15
clone size: many
V gene: TRBV7-2

CDR3 protein: CASSQDPLVTITKNIQYF
CDR3 DNA: TGTGCCAGCAGCCAAGACCCCTTGGTGACTATAACCAAAAACATTCAGTACTTC
J gene: TRBJ2-4
D gene: .
CDR3 length: 18
clone size: .
V gene: TRBV4-2

CDR3 protein: CASSIAGKAFF
CDR3 DNA: TGTGCCAGTAGTATAGCAGGGAAGGCTTTCTTT
J gene: TRBJ1-1
D gene: .
CDR3 length: 11
clone size: .
V gene: TRBV19

CDR3 protein: CASSPSGRFYNSPLHF
CDR3 DNA: TGTGCCAGCAGTCCTTCGGGACGGTTTTATAATTCACCCCTCCACTTT
J gene: TRBJ1-6
D gene: .
CDR3 length: 16
clone size: many
V gene: TRBV12-3/TRBV12-4

CDR3 protein: CASSLGLALAGTGEQYF
CDR3 DNA: TGTGCCAGCAGCTTAGGTCTGGCACTAGCGGGAACTGGCGAGCAGTACTTC
J gene: TRBJ2-7
D gene: TRBD2
CDR3 length: 17
clone size: many
V gene: TRBV7-2

CDR3 protein: CASSLAGSGFEQFF
CDR3 DNA: TGTGCCAGCAGCTTAGCGGGGAGCGGTTTTGAGCAGTTCTTC
J gene: TRBJ2-1
D gene: .
CDR3 length: 14
clone size: many
V gene: TRBV7-2

CDR3 protein: CASSSNVRAQNTEAFF
CDR3 DNA: TGCGCCAGCAGCTCCAATGTACGGGCCCAGAACACTGAAGCTTTCTTT
J gene: TRBJ1-1
D gene: .
CDR3 length: 16
clone size: many
V gene: TRBV5-1

CDR3 protein: CASRLAGVGTDTQYF
CDR3 DNA: TGTGCCAGCAGGCTGGCGGGAGTGGGAACAGATACGCAGTATTTT
J gene: TRBJ2-3
D gene: TRBD2
CDR3 length: 15
clone size: .
V gene: TRBV2

CDR3 protein: CASGRDRAETQYF
CDR3 DNA: TGTGCTAGTGGTCGGGACAGGGCTGAGACCCAGTACTTC
J gene: TRBJ2-5
D gene: TRBD1
CDR3 length: 13
clone size: many
V gene: TRBV12-5

CDR3 protein: CASAPDRGTQETQYF
CDR3 DNA: TGTGCCAGTGCGCCGGACAGGGGGACACAAGAGACCCAGTACTTC
J gene: TRBJ2-5
D gene: TRBD1
CDR3 length: 15
clone size: .
V gene: TRBV19

CDR3 protein: CASSLPGTGPGYTF
CDR3 DNA: TGTGCCAGCAGCTTACCCGGGACAGGGCCGGGCTACACCTTC
J gene: TRBJ1-2
D gene: TRBD1
CDR3 length: 14
clone size: many
V gene: TRBV7-2

CDR3 protein: CASSLITTGSPPMYF
CDR3 DNA: TGTGCCAGCAGCTTAATAACTACAGGATCCCCGCCAATGTACTTC
J gene: TRBJ2-4
D gene: .
CDR3 length: 15
clone size: .
V gene: TRBV5-6

CDR3 protein: CASSFGQGNSPLHF
CDR3 DNA: TGTGCCAGCAGTTTTGGACAGGGCAATTCACCCCTCCACTTT
J gene: TRBJ1-6
D gene: TRBD1
CDR3 length: 14
clone size: many
V gene: TRBV6-1

CDR3 protein: CASSPDSYQETQYF
CDR3 DNA: TGTGCCAGTAGTCCCGACAGCTACCAAGAGACCCAGTACTTC
J gene: TRBJ2-5
D gene: .
CDR3 length: 14
clone size: .
V gene: TRBV19

CDR3 protein: CASSFATGGTDTQYF
CDR3 DNA: TGTGCCAGCAGCTTCGCCACAGGGGGCACAGATACGCAGTATTTT
J gene: TRBJ2-3
D gene: TRBD1
CDR3 length: 15
clone size: few
V gene: TRBV7-4

CDR3 protein: CASSSRGLSGNTIYF
CDR3 DNA: TGTGCCAGCAGCTCCCGGGGCCTCTCTGGAAACACCATATATTTT
J gene: TRBJ1-3
D gene: .
CDR3 length: 15
clone size: few
V gene: TRBV6-2/TRBV6-3

CDR3 protein: CASSPGEFPYEQYF
CDR3 DNA: TGTGCCAGCTCACCAGGGGAATTTCCCTACGAGCAGTACTTC
J gene: TRBJ2-7
D gene: .
CDR3 length: 14
clone size: .
V gene: TRBV18

CDR3 protein: CASSDSGPPGTQYF
CDR3 DNA: TGTGCCAGCAGTGATAGCGGGCCACCAGGGACCCAGTACTTC
J gene: TRBJ2-5
D gene: TRBD2
CDR3 length: 14
clone size: .
V gene: TRBV2

CDR3 protein: CASSSLAGPYEQYF
CDR3 DNA: TGTGCCAGCAGTTCGCTAGCGGGGCCCTACGAGCAGTACTTC
J gene: TRBJ2-7
D gene: TRBD2
CDR3 length: 14
clone size: many
V gene: TRBV27

CDR3 protein: CASSPPGGLTEAFF
CDR3 DNA: TGTGCCAGCAGCCCCCCCGGGGGGCTAACTGAAGCTTTCTTT
J gene: TRBJ1-1
D gene: .
CDR3 length: 14
clone size: few
V gene: TRBV28

CDR3 protein: CASSAGTLNTEAFF
CDR3 DNA: TGTGCCAGCAGCGCCGGGACACTGAACACTGAAGCTTTCTTT
J gene: TRBJ1-1
D gene: .
CDR3 length: 14
clone size: many
V gene: TRBV6-5

CDR3 protein: CASSARFYTEAFF
CDR3 DNA: TGTGCCAGTAGTGCTCGGTTCTACACTGAAGCTTTCTTT
J gene: TRBJ1-1
D gene: .
CDR3 length: 13
clone size: many
V gene: TRBV19

CDR3 protein: CSVEVGGTDTQYF
CDR3 DNA: TGCAGCGTTGAGGTGGGGGGCACAGATACGCAGTATTTT
J gene: TRBJ2-3
D gene: .
CDR3 length: 13
clone size: .
V gene: TRBV29-1

CDR3 protein: CASSQDPLTGALSGTNEKLFF
CDR3 DNA: TGCGCCAGCAGCCAAGATCCCCTGACAGGGGCCCTCAGCGGCACTAATGAAAAACTGTTTTTT
J gene: TRBJ1-4
D gene: TRBD1
CDR3 length: 21
clone size: .
V gene: TRBV4-3

CDR3 protein: CSVEYVLAGVYEQYF
CDR3 DNA: TGCAGCGTTGAATATGTGCTAGCGGGGGTATACGAGCAGTACTTC
J gene: TRBJ2-7
D gene: TRBD2
CDR3 length: 15
clone size: once
V gene: TRBV29-1

CDR3 protein: CASSLGQGVLYGYTF
CDR3 DNA: TGTGCCAGCAGTTTAGGTCAGGGGGTCCTCTATGGCTACACCTTC
J gene: TRBJ1-2
D gene: TRBD1
CDR3 length: 15
clone size: many
V gene: TRBV12-3/TRBV12-4

CDR3 protein: CSVARGFMNTEAFF
CDR3 DNA: TGCAGCGTTGCGCGAGGTTTCATGAACACTGAAGCTTTCTTT
J gene: TRBJ1-1
D gene: .
CDR3 length: 14
clone size: .
V gene: TRBV29-1

CDR3 protein: CASSYLHSNQPQHF
CDR3 DNA: TGTGCCAGCAGCTATTTACACAGCAATCAGCCCCAGCATTTT
J gene: TRBJ1-5
D gene: .
CDR3 length: 14
clone size: .
V gene: TRBV12-3/TRBV12-4

CDR3 protein: CASSFSARGDYGYTF
CDR3 DNA: TGTGCCAGCAGCTTTTCGGCCAGGGGGGACTATGGCTACACCTTC
J gene: TRBJ1-2
D gene: TRBD1
CDR3 length: 15
clone size: .
V gene: TRBV5-4

CDR3 protein: CASSLNSRETQYF
CDR3 DNA: TGTGCCAGCAGCTTAAATAGTAGGGAGACCCAGTACTTC
J gene: TRBJ2-5
D gene: .
CDR3 length: 13
clone size: many
V gene: TRBV7-2

CDR3 protein: CASSLVGGWDEQYF
CDR3 DNA: TGCGCCAGCAGCTTGGTTGGGGGCTGGGACGAGCAGTACTTC
J gene: TRBJ2-7
D gene: .
CDR3 length: 14
clone size: few
V gene: TRBV5-1

CDR3 protein: CASSLLLRVNTGELFF
CDR3 DNA: TGTGCCAGTTCCCTTCTTTTGCGGGTGAACACCGGGGAGCTGTTTTTT
J gene: TRBJ2-2
D gene: .
CDR3 length: 16
clone size: many
V gene: TRBV19

CDR3 protein: CASSRDSQKTQYF
CDR3 DNA: TGTGCCAGCAGCCGGGACTCTCAGAAGACCCAGTACTTC
J gene: TRBJ2-5
D gene: .
CDR3 length: 13
clone size: many
V gene: TRBV7-9

CDR3 protein: CASSVVGTGGYTF
CDR3 DNA: TGTGCCAGCAGTGTCGTGGGTACCGGTGGCTACACCTTC
J gene: TRBJ1-2
D gene: .
CDR3 length: 13
clone size: .
V gene: TRBV25-1

CDR3 protein: CASSLAHNQPQHF
CDR3 DNA: TGTGCCAGCAGCTTAGCGCATAATCAGCCCCAGCATTTT
J gene: TRBJ1-5
D gene: .
CDR3 length: 13
clone size: many
V gene: TRBV7-2

CDR3 protein: CASSQAPDWDEKLFF
CDR3 DNA: TGCGCCAGCAGCCAAGCGCCGGATTGGGACGAAAAACTGTTTTTT
J gene: TRBJ1-4
D gene: .
CDR3 length: 15
clone size: few
V gene: TRBV4-1

CDR3 protein: CASSSYSGHSYEQYF
CDR3 DNA: TGTGCCAGCAGCTCATATAGCGGACACTCCTACGAGCAGTACTTC
J gene: TRBJ2-7
D gene: .
CDR3 length: 15
clone size: .
V gene: TRBV6-2/TRBV6-3

CDR3 protein: CASSPGAGGHQPQHF
CDR3 DNA: TGTGCCAGCAGTCCCGGGGCCGGGGGGCATCAGCCCCAGCATTTT
J gene: TRBJ1-5
D gene: .
CDR3 length: 15
clone size: .
V gene: TRBV3-1

CDR3 protein: CASSGTGGEGTEAFF
CDR3 DNA: TGTGCCAGCAGTGGGACAGGGGGCGAGGGGACTGAAGCTTTCTTT
J gene: TRBJ1-1
D gene: TRBD1
CDR3 length: 15
clone size: many
V gene: TRBV12-3/TRBV12-4

CDR3 protein: CASSLVILPLGDFF
CDR3 DNA: TGTGCCAGCAGCTTAGTAATTCTTCCGCTAGGTGATTTCTTT
J gene: TRBJ1-1
D gene: .
CDR3 length: 14
clone size: many
V gene: TRBV7-2

CDR3 protein: CASSPVGWGRVRTEAFF
CDR3 DNA: TGTGCCAGCAGCCCCGTCGGTTGGGGCAGGGTACGGACTGAAGCTTTCTTT
J gene: TRBJ1-1
D gene: .
CDR3 length: 17
clone size: many
V gene: TRBV11-3